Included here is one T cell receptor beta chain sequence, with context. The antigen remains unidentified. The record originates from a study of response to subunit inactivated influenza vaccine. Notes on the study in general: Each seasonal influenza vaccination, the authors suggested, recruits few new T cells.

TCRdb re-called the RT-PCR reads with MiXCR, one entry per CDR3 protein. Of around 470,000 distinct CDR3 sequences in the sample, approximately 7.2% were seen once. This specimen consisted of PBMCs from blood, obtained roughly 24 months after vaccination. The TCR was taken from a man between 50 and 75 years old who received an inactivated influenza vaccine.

CDR3 sequence (DNA): TGTGCCAGCAGATTACAGGGTAATCAGCCCCAGCATTTT. Translation gives CASRLQGNQPQHF. The gene calls are TRBV6-6 and TRBJ1-5; a weak D match, TRBD1 (6 bases). Per the germline V gene, CDR1 is MNHNY and CDR2 is SVGAGI (reference sequence). V was trimmed by 6 bases and J by 4 bases, leaving 10 bases between them. The CDR3 runs to 13 residues.